These 7 T cell receptor beta chains originate from one sample sequenced in a study of regulatory T cells in long-lasting Graves disease. Investigators prepared the TCR beta libraries by applying iRepertoire HTBI primers and Arm-PCR of CDR3 regions. One entry per CDR3 protein, called by TCRdb with MiXCR from the multiplex PCR reads. The table includes 400,000 to 600,000 distinct CDR3 sequences, around a fifth detected once. Time point noted: persistent/refractory GD, antithyroid drugs over 5 years with positive TRAb. From PBMCs, RNA was extracted and then used to make the TCR library. This specimen was peripheral blood mononuclear cells (PBMCs), taken when the disease was refractory, from a patient treated with antithyroid drugs. These receptors were obtained from a female donor with Graves disease.

This rearrangement joins TRBV5-6 to TRBJ1-1; D possibly corresponds to TRBD1 (5 bases). CDR1 is SGHDT, CDR2 YYEEEE, per germline. The CDR3 sequence is 15 residues long. With 2 bases removed from V and 2 bases from J, the gap between germline ends came to 13 bases. Written as DNA, the CDR3 is TGTGCCAGCAGCTTCCTGGGGGAGGCCAACACTGAAGCTTTCTTT. Protein product: CASSFLGEANTEAFF.

This clonotype was detected many times. This rearrangement joins TRBV20-1 to TRBJ2-5; 7 bases align to TRBD2. Trimming cost V 6 bases and J 5 bases; bases outside gene matches: 12. From germline, CDR1 is DFQATT and CDR2 SNEGSKA (reference sequence). The CDR3 length is 14 residues. The CDR3 DNA sequence: TGCAGTGCGGAAGGACACCGGGGAGGGGAGACCCAGTACTTC. Residues: CSAEGHRGGETQYF.

This clonotype was seen only a few times. This rearrangement joins TRBV2 to TRBJ2-1, with TRBD2 as a possible D gene (5 bases). The germline V and J ends were trimmed by 6 bases and 5 bases, with 14 bases remaining between them. Germline CDR1 SNHLY, CDR2 FYNNEI. The CDR3 spans 14 residues. The CDR3 reads CASRLSPADNEQFF. The CDR3 DNA is TGTGCCAGCAGACTGTCCCCAGCGGACAATGAGCAGTTCTTC.

The CDR3 DNA sequence: TGTGCCAGCAGCATAGACGGACAGAACACCGGGGAGCTGTTTTTT. Translated, it gives CASSIDGQNTGELFF. The rearrangement joins TRBV9 to TRBJ2-2; D is perhaps TRBD1 (5 bases). Trimming cost V 4 bases and J 1 base, with 11 bases left between them. CDR1 is SGDLS, CDR2 YYNGEE, per germline. The CDR3 is made up of 15 amino acids.

The chain uses TRBV18 and TRBJ1-5, with D perhaps matching TRBD1 (6 bases). Germline V lookup: CDR1 KGHSH, CDR2 LQKENI. CDR3 length: 16 residues. Trimming shortened V by 5 bases and J by 2 bases, and 16 bases separated the two germline ends. CDR3 in DNA: TGTGCCAGCTCATTTACGGGGGGCAGGGGCAATCAGCCCCAGCATTTT. It is translated as CASSFTGGRGNQPQHF.

The table lists this clonotype with many counts. The chain employs TRBV12-3 or TRBV12-4 and TRBJ1-5; 7 bases are a match to TRBD1. The V gene end was trimmed by 10 bases and the J gene end by 2 bases; junction bases not matched to a gene: 8. This CDR3 spans 14 amino acids. The CDR3 bases are TGTGCCACCGCAGGGGGAAGGGGCAATCAGCCCCAGCATTTT. Translating it yields CATAGGRGNQPQHF.

About this clonotype: Germline and junction disagree at one end, which may indicate a read error. The rearrangement joins TRBV3-1 to TRBJ1-2; no reliable D call. The germline V gene encodes CDR1 LGHDT and CDR2 YNNKEL (reference sequence). This CDR3 contains 13 residues. This CDR3 reads CASSQSGFYGYAF. The CDR3 nucleotides read TGTGCCAGCAGCCAATCGGGATTCTATGGCTACGCCTTC.